The following is a T cell receptor beta chain sequence with its context. No antigen is known for it. Data came from immunoSEQ multiplex PCR; TCRdb stores just in-frame clones and leaves some out. The sample carries 55,000 to 65,000 clones, almost 95% recorded once. The data are from a study of graft-versus-host responses after intestinal transplantation. Study-level information: Once they had received anti-thymocyte globulin induction, all recipients took tacrolimus and steroids for around 3 years.

Study-wide results and caveats: There was an association between peak levels of circulating GvH clones and early post-transplant HvG declines. High graft-versus-host to host-versus-graft clonal ratios were seen in allografts of patients with graft-donor T cell macrochimerism. Investigators detected GvH clones in recipient marrow, with some emerging earlier in ileum or blood.

The length of the CDR3 is 14 residues. Germline V gene lookup returns CDR1 SGHTA and CDR2 FQGNSA. The V end lost 1 base, the J end lost 8 bases, and 11 bases lay between the germline ends. This sequence originates from a human donor who was the organ donor for an intestinal transplant. Sequences were derived from unstimulated CD4+ T cells sorted from spleen or lymph node cells, sampled before transplant. This sequence joins TRBV7-2 and TRBJ1-4, with D hard to call. Here the CDR3 reads CASSLVAVSEKLFF. The DNA for the CDR3 is TGTGCCAGCAGCTTAGTGGCAGTAAGCGAAAAACTGTTTTTT. The full variable domain, completed using reference TRBV7-2 and TRBJ1-4, is GAGVSQSPSNKVTEKGKDVELRCDPISGHTALYWYRQSLGQGLEFLIYFQGNSAPDKSGLPSDRFSAERTGGSVSTLTIQRTQQEDSAVYLCASSLVAVSEKLFFGSGTQLSVL.